The 6 T cell receptor beta chains given below trace back to one sample, sequenced in a study of T cell clonality in common variable immunodeficiency. Generated by immunoSEQ multiplex PCR, the TCRdb table keeps only in-frame clones and is missing some. The sample was found to contain tens of thousands of clones, and every one recurs. Findings and caveats of the study: Common variable immunodeficiency TCR beta sequences reportedly had fewer deletions and N-nucleotide insertions.

These receptors lack a known antigen. Sequenced sample: peripheral blood mononuclear cells. Receptors were obtained from a human donor with common variable immunodeficiency.

On this clone: The read halts 3 residues ahead of the CDR3 end, with the missing end drawn from the germline J gene. V gene TRBV6-2 or TRBV6-3 combines with J gene TRBJ1-3; D is undetermined. This CDR3 comprises 14 residues. V was cut by 4 bases and J by 4 bases, with 11 bases left in between. Germline lookup yields CDR1 MNHEY and CDR2 SVGEGT. Partial CDR3 DNA: TGTGCCAGCAGTTCCCCAGGCTTCGGAAACACC. Protein sequence: CASSSPGFGNT. The CDR3 as a whole reads CASSSPGFGNTIYF.

For this clone: The read comes to an end 3 residues before the CDR3 does, leaving the germline J gene to fill in the end. The chain links TRBV19 to TRBJ1-1, with 7 nucleotides matching TRBD1. Germline V gene lookup returns CDR1 LNHDA and CDR2 SQIVND (reference sequence). V shed 1 base and J 1 base; nucleotides not matched to a gene: 3. CDR3 length: 15 amino acids. The DNA read from the CDR3 is TGTGCCAGTAGTATAGTTCAGGGGGGGAACACTGAA. This codes for CASSIVQGGNTE. The whole CDR3 protein reads CASSIVQGGNTEAFF. The full variable domain, in which reference TRBV19 and TRBJ1-1 provide the parts outside the CDR3, is DGGITQSPKYLFRKEGQNVTLSCEQNLNHDAMYWYRQDPGQGLRLIYYSQIVNDFQKGDIAEGYSVSREKKESFPLTVTSAQKNPTAFYLCASSIVQGGNTEAFFGQGTRLTVV.

Details on this clone: Coverage ceases 3 residues before the CDR3 finishes, and the germline J gene fills in the end. The chain has TRBV20-1 and TRBJ2-3, with TRBD2 matching 10 bases. V dropped 5 bases and J dropped 4; count of bases not matched to a gene: 6. CDR3 length: 14 residues. From germline, CDR1 is DFQATT and CDR2 SNEGSKA (reference sequence). This chain's CDR3 is CSAEQRGGPDTQYF. CDR3 DNA (partial): TGCAGTGCTGAGCAGCGGGGGGGCCCAGATACG.

This clone was picked up a small number of times. The CDR3 end falls 3 residues outside the read, so it is completed with the germline J gene. The chain joins TRBV20-1 to TRBJ2-7; 9 bases agree with TRBD1. The CDR3 runs 14 residues. CDR1 DFQATT and CDR2 SNEGSKA come from the germline V gene (reference sequence). V was pared by 3 bases and J by 2 bases, with 5 bases of the junction left unmatched. CDR3 bases read: TGCAGTGCTAGCCCCGGGACAGGGACCTACGAG. Residues: CSASPGTGTYE. The CDR3 in its entirety is CSASPGTGTYEQYF.

There are a few counts of this clone. The CDR3 is CASSSRGASTDTQYF. CDR3 DNA (partial): TGTGCCAGTAGCTCGCGGGGGGCGAGCACAGATACG. The gene calls are TRBV19 and TRBJ2-3, with TRBD2 identical over 8 bases. The sequence runs out 3 residues before the end of the CDR3; the remainder is reconstructed from the germline J gene. In germline, CDR1 is LNHDA, CDR2 SQIVND (reference sequence). The CDR3 contains 15 residues. Trimming removed 6 bases from V and 0 bases from J; junction bases left unmatched: 5.

This clone was seen a handful of times. With the read ending 3 residues before the CDR3 end, the germline J gene is used to fill in that end. The chain links TRBV19 to TRBJ2-7; TRBD1 matches 9 bases. Trimming cost V 5 bases and J 1 base; bases outside gene matches: 12. In germline, CDR1 is LNHDA, CDR2 SQIVND (reference sequence). The CDR3 is 17 amino acids. CDR3 in amino acids: CASSQGTGQQESYEQYF. Incomplete CDR3 DNA: TGTGCCAGTAGTCAGGGGACAGGGCAACAGGAGTCCTACGAG.